The clone carrying this T cell receptor beta chain was recorded a few times. The antigen remains undetermined. The junction shows a germline mismatch at one end, possibly a read error. This sample stems from a study of identical twins. General observations from the study: Weaker excess twin sharing was seen among beta out-of-frame sequences.

There were only healthy Caucasians among the donors. cDNA molecules carried unique molecular identifiers, and template switching added a universal primer site. MiXCR was run by TCRdb on the 5' RACE reads, yielding one entry per CDR3 protein. The repertoire holds about 530,000 distinct CDR3 sequences, with 20% to 25% as singletons. The CDR3 spans 13 residues. Germline assignment: CDR1 DFQATT and CDR2 SNEGSKA (reference sequence). These data are also associated with another study on yellow fever vaccine responses in identical twins.

The source is a woman younger than 30 in good health. Sequenced input: CD4+ T cells sorted from blood. The chain couples TRBV20-1 to TRBJ2-5; D not resolved. The CDR3 nucleotides read TGCAGTGCTAGAGAGTGGGCAGAAGAAACCCAGTACTTC. Residues: CSAREWAEETQYF.